The rows below give T cell receptor beta chains drawn from one sample of a study of blood T cell repertoires in COVID-19. TCRdb keeps only in-frame clones here, not all; method: immunoSEQ multiplex PCR. The sample includes about 220,000 clones, around 82% of them seen just once. The sequencing input was peripheral blood. The receptors come from a woman aged 65 to 85 with acute or convalescent COVID-19. Each CDR3 is given with its conserved first and last residue. A D gene is named only where the DNA matches it firmly. Rows may omit the clone size; those that give it use once, few, many or a size class.

CDR3 length,clone size,J gene,V gene,D gene,CDR3 DNA,CDR3 protein
14,-,TRBJ2-5,TRBV5-4,-,TGTGCCAGCAGCCCGATGACGGAGCAAGAGACCCAGTACTTC,CASSPMTEQETQYF
15,-,TRBJ2-1,TRBV7-6,TRBD2,TGTGCCAGCAGCTCAGGCGGGGGGGCCTACAATGAGCAGTTCTTC,CASSSGGGAYNEQFF
15,-,TRBJ2-5,TRBV7-6,TRBD2,TGTGCCTCCTCCGGGCTAGCGGGGGACCAAGAGACCCAGTACTTC,CASSGLAGDQETQYF
16,-,TRBJ2-2,TRBV7-9,TRBD1,TGTGCCAGCAGCTTAGGGGACAGGGGATCCGCCGGGGAGCTGTTTTTT,CASSLGDRGSAGELFF
17,once,TRBJ2-2,TRBV18,TRBD2,TGTGCCAGCTCACCAATCCTAGCGGGGGCTAACACCGGGGAGCTGTTTTTT,CASSPILAGANTGELFF
13,-,TRBJ2-1,TRBV5-4,TRBD2,TGTGCCAGCGGCGGGAGGTTGTACAATGAGCAGTTCTTC,CASGGRLYNEQFF
15,-,TRBJ2-1,TRBV11-2,TRBD2,TGTGCCAGCAGTATTAGGGGACTAGCTTTCAATGAGCAGTTCTTC,CASSIRGLAFNEQFF
13,-,TRBJ2-2,TRBV6-5,-,TGTGCCAGCAGAGACACGGGGGCCGGGGAGCTGTTTTTT,CASRDTGAGELFF
14,once,TRBJ1-6,TRBV7-2,-,TGTGCCAGCAGCTTCGCACAGGTGAATTCACCCCTCCACTTT,CASSFAQVNSPLHF
13,-,TRBJ1-6,TRBV2,TRBD1,TGTGCCAGCAGTACAGGGGAGAGGTCACCCCTCCACTTT,CASSTGERSPLHF
16,-,TRBJ2-1,TRBV7-8,TRBD2,TGTGCCAGCAGCTTGCGGACTAGCGGGGCTTACAATGAGCAGTTCTTC,CASSLRTSGAYNEQFF
17,once,TRBJ1-2,TRBV28,TRBD1,TGTGCCAGCAGCTTAGGGACAGGGGGAACAAGGATCCGGGGCTACACCTTC,CASSLGTGGTRIRGYTF
15,-,TRBJ2-5,TRBV11-2,-,TGTGCCAGCAGCCCACGACAGACCCTGGGGGAGACCCAGTACTTC,CASSPRQTLGETQYF
16,-,TRBJ2-1,TRBV7-3,TRBD2,TGTGCCAGCAGCCAAAGGACTAGCGGGGGGGCGGATGAGCAGTTCTTC,CASSQRTSGGADEQFF
14,-,TRBJ1-3,TRBV7-2,-,TGTGCCAGCAGCCCCGGACAGAGAGGAAACACCATATATTTT,CASSPGQRGNTIYF
15,-,TRBJ2-3,TRBV9,-,TGTGCCAGCAGCACTATGAGTAGCCGCGCAGATACGCAGTATTTT,CASSTMSSRADTQYF
15,-,TRBJ2-3,TRBV6-5,TRBD2,TGTGCCAGCAGCGATCCGGGACTAGCGGGGGGTACGCAGTATTTT,CASSDPGLAGGTQYF
15,once,TRBJ2-3,TRBV7-2,-,TGTGCCAGCAGCCGGGCCAGACAGACCACAGATACGCAGTATTTT,CASSRARQTTDTQYF
18,few,TRBJ2-2,TRBV4-1,TRBD1,TGCGCCAGCAGCCAAGATCATCGGACAGGGAGTTTCGCCGGGGAGCTGTTTTTT,CASSQDHRTGSFAGELFF
15,few,TRBJ1-2,TRBV2,-,TGTGCCAGCAGTGAAGGGACAGTTGGGGTCGGTGGCTACACCTTC,CASSEGTVGVGGYTF
16,-,TRBJ1-6,TRBV18,TRBD1,TGTGCCAGCTCACCAGACAGGGGGGTATCTAATTCACCCCTCCACTTT,CASSPDRGVSNSPLHF
16,once,TRBJ1-1,TRBV18,-,TGTGCCAGCTCACGGGGCTCAGCGGGGGCGAACACTGAAGCTTTCTTT,CASSRGSAGANTEAFF